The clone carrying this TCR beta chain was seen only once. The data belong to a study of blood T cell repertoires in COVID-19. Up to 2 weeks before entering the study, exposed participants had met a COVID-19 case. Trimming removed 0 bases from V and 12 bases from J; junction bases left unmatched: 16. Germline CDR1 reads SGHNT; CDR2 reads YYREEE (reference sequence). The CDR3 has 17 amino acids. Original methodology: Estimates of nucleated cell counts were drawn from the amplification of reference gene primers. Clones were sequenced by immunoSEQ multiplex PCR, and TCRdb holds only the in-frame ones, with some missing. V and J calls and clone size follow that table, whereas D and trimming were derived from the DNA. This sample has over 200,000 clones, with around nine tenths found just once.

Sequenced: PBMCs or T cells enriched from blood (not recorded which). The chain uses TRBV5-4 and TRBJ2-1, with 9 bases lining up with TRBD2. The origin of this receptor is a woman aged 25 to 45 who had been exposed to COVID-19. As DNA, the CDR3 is TGTGCCAGCAGCTTGGTTCCCGGTTTAGCGGGAGTAACCCTGCAGTTCTTC. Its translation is CASSLVPGLAGVTLQFF. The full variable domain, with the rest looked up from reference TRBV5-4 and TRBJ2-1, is ETGVTQSPTHLIKTRGQQVTLRCSSQSGHNTVSWYQQALGQGPQFIFQYYREEENGRGNFPPRFSGLQFPNYSSELNVNALELDDSALYLCASSLVPGLAGVTLQFFGPGTRLTVL.